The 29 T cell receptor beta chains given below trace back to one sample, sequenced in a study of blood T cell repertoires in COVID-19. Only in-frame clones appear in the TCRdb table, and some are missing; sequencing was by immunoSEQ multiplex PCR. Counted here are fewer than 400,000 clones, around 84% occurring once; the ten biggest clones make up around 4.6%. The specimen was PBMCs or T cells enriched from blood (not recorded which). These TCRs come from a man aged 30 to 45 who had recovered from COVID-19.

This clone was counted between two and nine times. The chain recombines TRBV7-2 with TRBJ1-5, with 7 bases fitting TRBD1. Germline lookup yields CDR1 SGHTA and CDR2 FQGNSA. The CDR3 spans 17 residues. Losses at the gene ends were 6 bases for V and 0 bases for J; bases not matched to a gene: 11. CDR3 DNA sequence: TGTGCCAGCAGATCTCAGGGGGGAAGGTATAGCAATCAGCCCCAGCATTTT. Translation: CASRSQGGRYSNQPQHF.

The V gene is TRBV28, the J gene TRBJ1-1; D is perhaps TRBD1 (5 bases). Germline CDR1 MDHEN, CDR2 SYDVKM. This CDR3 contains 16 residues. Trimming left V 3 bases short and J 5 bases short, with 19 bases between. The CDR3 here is CASSLVVRGGGTEAFF. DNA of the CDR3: TGTGCCAGCAGTTTGGTCGTCCGTGGGGGAGGTACTGAAGCTTTCTTT. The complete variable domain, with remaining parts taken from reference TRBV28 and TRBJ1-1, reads DVKVTQSSRYLVKRTGEKVFLECVQDMDHENMFWYRQDPGLGLRLIYFSYDVKMKEKGDIPEGYSVSREKKERFSLILESASTNQTSMYLCASSLVVRGGGTEAFFGQGTRLTVV.

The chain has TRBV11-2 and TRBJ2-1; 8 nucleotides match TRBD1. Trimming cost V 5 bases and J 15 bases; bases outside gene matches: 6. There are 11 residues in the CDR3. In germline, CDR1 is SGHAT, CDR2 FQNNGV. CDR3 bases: TGTGCCAGCAGCACCGGGACAGGTACGTTCTTC. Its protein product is CASSTGTGTFF.

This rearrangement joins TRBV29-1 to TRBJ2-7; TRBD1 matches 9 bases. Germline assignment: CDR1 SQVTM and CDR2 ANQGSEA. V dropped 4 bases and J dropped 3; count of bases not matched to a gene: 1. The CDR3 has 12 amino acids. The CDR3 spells CSVVGQGYEQYF. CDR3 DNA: TGCAGCGTTGTGGGACAGGGCTACGAGCAGTACTTC.

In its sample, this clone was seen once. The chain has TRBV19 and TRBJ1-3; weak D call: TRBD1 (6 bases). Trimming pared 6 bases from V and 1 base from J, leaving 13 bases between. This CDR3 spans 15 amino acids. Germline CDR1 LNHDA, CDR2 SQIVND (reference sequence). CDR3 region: CASSGRDTSGNTIYF. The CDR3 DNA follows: TGTGCCAGTAGCGGCCGGGACACTTCTGGAAACACCATATATTTT.

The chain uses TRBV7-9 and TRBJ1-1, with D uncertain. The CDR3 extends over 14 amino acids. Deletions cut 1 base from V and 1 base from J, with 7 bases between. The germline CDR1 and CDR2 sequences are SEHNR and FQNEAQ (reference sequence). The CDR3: CASSLGGSNTEAFF. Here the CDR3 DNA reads TGTGCCAGCAGCTTAGGAGGGTCGAACACTGAAGCTTTCTTT. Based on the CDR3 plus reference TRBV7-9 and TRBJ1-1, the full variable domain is DTGVSQNPRHKITKRGQNVTFRCDPISEHNRLYWYRQTLGQGPEFLTYFQNEAQLEKSRLLSDRFSAERPKGSFSTLEIQRTEQGDSAMYLCASSLGGSNTEAFFGQGTRLTVV.

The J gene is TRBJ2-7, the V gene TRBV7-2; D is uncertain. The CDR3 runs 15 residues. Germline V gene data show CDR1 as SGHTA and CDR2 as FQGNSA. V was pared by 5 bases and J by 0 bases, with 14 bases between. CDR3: CASSDRRQVSYEQYF. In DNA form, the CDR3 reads TGTGCCAGCAGCGATAGAAGGCAGGTCTCCTACGAGCAGTACTTC.

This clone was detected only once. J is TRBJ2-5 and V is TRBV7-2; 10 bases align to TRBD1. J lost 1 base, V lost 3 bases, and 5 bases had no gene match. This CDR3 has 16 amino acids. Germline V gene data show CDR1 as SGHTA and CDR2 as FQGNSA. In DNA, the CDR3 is TGTGCCAGCAGCTTCGGACAGGGGGGGACCCAAGAGACCCAGTACTTC. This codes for CASSFGQGGTQETQYF.

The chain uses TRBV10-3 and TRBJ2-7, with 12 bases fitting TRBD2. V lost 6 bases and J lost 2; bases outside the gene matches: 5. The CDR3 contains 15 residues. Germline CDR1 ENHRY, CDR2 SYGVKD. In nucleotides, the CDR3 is TGTGCCATCAGCGTAAGACTAGCGGGAGCCTACGAGCAGTACTTC. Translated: CAISVRLAGAYEQYF.

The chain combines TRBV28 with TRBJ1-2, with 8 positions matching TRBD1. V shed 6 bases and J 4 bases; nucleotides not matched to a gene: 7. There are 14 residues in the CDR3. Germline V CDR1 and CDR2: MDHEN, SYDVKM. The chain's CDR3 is CASRAYTGGYGYTF. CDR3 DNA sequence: TGTGCCAGCAGGGCTTACACAGGGGGCTATGGCTACACCTTC.

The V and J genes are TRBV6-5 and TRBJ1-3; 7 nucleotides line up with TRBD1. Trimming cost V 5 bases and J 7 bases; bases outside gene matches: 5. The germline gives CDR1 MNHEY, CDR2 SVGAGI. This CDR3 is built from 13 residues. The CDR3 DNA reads TGTGCCAGCAGTACTCGACAGGGTAACACCATATATTTT. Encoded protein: CASSTRQGNTIYF.

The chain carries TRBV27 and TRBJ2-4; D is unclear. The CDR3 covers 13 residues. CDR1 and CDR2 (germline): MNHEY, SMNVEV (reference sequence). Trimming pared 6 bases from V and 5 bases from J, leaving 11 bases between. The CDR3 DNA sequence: TGTGCCAGCAGCCCCTCTTCGGAAAACATTCAGTACTTC. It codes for CASSPSSENIQYF.

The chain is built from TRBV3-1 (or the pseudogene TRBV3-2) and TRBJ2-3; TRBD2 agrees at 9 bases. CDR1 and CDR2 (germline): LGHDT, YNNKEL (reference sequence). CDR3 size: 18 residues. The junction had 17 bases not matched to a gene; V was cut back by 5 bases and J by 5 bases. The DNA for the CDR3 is TGTGCCAGCAGCTCCCCGGCTAGCGGGGTACTCACTGGAGATACGCAGTATTTT. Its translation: CASSSPASGVLTGDTQYF.

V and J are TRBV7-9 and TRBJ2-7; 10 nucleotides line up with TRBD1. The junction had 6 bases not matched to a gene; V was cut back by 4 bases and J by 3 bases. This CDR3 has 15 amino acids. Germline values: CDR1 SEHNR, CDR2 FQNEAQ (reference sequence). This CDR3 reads CASSSRDRGGYEQYF. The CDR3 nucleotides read TGTGCCAGCAGCTCCCGGGACAGGGGCGGCTACGAGCAGTACTTC. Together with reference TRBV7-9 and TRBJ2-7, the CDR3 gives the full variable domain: DTGVSQNPRHKITKRGQNVTFRCDPISEHNRLYWYRQTLGQGPEFLTYFQNEAQLEKSRLLSDRFSAERPKGSFSTLEIQRTEQGDSAMYLCASSSRDRGGYEQYFGPGTRLTVT.

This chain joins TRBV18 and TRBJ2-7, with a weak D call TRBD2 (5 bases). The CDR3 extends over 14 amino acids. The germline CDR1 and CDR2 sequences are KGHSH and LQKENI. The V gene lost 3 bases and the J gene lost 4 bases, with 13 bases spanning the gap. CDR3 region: CASSPSRSGYEQYF. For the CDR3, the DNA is TGTGCCAGCTCACCGAGCCGAAGCGGATACGAGCAGTACTTC.

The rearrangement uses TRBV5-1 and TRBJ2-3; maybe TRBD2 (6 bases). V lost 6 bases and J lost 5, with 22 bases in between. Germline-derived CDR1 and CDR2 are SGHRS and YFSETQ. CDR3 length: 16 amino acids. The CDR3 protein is CASNPEGRGYRDTQYF. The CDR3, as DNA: TGCGCCAGCAACCCGGAGGGTAGAGGGTATAGAGATACGCAGTATTTT.

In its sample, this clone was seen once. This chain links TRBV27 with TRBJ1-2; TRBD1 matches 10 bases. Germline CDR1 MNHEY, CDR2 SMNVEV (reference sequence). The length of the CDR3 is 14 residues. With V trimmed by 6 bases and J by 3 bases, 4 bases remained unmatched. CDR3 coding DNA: TGTGCCAGCAGGGGGGGACAGGGGTACTATGGCTACACCTTC. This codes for CASRGGQGYYGYTF.

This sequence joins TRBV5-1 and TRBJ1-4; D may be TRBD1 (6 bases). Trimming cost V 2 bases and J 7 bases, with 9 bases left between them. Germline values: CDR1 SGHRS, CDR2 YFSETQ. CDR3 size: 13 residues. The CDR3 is CASSFQGFEKLFF. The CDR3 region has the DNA TGCGCCAGCAGCTTTCAGGGGTTTGAAAAACTGTTTTTT. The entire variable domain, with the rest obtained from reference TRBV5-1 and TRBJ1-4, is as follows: KAGVTQTPRYLIKTRGQQVTLSCSPISGHRSVSWYQQTPGQGLQFLFEYFSETQRNKGNFPGRFSGRQFSNSRSEMNVSTLELGDSALYLCASSFQGFEKLFFGSGTQLSVL.

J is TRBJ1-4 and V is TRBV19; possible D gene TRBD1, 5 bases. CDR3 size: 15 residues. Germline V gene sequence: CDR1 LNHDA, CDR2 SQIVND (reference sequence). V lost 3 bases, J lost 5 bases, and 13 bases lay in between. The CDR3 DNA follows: TGTGCCAGTAGTATCTCGGCCAGGGTAAATGAAAAACTGTTTTTT. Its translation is CASSISARVNEKLFF.

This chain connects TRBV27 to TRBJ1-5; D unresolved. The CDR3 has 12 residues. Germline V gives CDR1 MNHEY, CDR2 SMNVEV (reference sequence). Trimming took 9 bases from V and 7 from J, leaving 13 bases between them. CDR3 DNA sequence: TGTGCCAGTCGTGTCCGTGGCCAGCCCCAGCATTTT. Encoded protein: CASRVRGQPQHF.

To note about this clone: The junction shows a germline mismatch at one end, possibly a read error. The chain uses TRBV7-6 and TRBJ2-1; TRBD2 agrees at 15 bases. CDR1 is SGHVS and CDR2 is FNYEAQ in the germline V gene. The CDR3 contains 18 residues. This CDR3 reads CASSIASWGLAGGNEQFF. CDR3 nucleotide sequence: TGTGCCAGCAGCATAGCGTCTTGGGGACTAGCGGGGGGCAATGAGCAGTTCTTC. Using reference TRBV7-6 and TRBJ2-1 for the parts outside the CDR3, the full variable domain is GAGVSQSPRYKVTKRGQDVALRCDPISGHVSLYWYRQALGQGPEFLTYFNYEAQQDKSGLPNDRFSAERPEGSISTLTIQRTEQRDSAMYRCASSIASWGLAGGNEQFFGPGTRLTVL.

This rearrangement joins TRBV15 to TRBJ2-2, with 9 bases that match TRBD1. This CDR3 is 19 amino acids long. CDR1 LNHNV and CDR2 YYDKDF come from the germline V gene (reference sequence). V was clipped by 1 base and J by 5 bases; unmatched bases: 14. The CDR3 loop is CATSRGDRDILGDTGELFF. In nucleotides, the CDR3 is TGTGCCACCAGCAGAGGGGACAGGGATATTTTGGGTGATACCGGGGAGCTGTTTTTT.

CDR3 DNA: TGTGCCAGCAGCGTAACCGGGAACCACGCCTACGAGCAGTACTTC. Its protein product is CASSVTGNHAYEQYF. The rearrangement links TRBV7-2 to TRBJ2-7; D perhaps matches TRBD2 (5 bases). In germline, CDR1 is SGHTA, CDR2 FQGNSA. The CDR3 has 15 amino acids. V gave up 5 bases and J gave up 2 bases, with 16 bases separating them.

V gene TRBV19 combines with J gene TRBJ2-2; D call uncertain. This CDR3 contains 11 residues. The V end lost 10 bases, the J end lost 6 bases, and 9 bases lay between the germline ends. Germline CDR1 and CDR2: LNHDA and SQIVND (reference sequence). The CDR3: CATREAGELFF. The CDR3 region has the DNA TGTGCCACCCGCGAGGCCGGGGAGCTGTTTTTT. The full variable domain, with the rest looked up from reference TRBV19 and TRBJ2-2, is DGGITQSPKYLFRKEGQNVTLSCEQNLNHDAMYWYRQDPGQGLRLIYYSQIVNDFQKGDIAEGYSVSREKKESFPLTVTSAQKNPTAFYLCATREAGELFFGEGSRLTVL.

The CDR3 DNA sequence: TGCGCCAGCAGCCCGACAGGGCCGGATACGCAGTATTTT. Amino acids: CASSPTGPDTQYF. This rearrangement joins TRBV4-1 to TRBJ2-3, with TRBD1 matching 7 bases. CDR3 length equals 13 residues. Germline V gives CDR1 MGHRA, CDR2 YSYEKL. The ends lost 4 bases at V and 6 bases at J; junction bases unmatched: 4.

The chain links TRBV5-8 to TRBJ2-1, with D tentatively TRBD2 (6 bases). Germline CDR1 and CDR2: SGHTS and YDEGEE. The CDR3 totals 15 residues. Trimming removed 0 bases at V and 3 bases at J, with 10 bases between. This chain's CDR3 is CASSLEGGIYNEQFF. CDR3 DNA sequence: TGTGCCAGCAGCTTGGAGGGCGGGATCTACAATGAGCAGTTCTTC.

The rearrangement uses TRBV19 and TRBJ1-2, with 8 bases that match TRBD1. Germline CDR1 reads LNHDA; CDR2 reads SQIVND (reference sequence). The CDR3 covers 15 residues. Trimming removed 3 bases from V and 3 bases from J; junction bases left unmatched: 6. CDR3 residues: CASSIRDRGDYGYTF. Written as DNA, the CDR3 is TGTGCCAGTAGTATCCGAGACAGGGGTGACTATGGCTACACCTTC. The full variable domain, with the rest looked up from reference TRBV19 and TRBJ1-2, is DGGITQSPKYLFRKEGQNVTLSCEQNLNHDAMYWYRQDPGQGLRLIYYSQIVNDFQKGDIAEGYSVSREKKESFPLTVTSAQKNPTAFYLCASSIRDRGDYGYTFGSGTRLTVV.

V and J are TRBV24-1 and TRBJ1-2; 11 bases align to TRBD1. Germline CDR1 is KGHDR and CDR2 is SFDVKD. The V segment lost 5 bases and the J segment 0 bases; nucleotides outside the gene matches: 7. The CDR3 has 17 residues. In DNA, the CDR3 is TGTGCCACCAGTGGGTGGGACAGGGGGAATGCTAACTATGGCTACACCTTC. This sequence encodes CATSGWDRGNANYGYTF.

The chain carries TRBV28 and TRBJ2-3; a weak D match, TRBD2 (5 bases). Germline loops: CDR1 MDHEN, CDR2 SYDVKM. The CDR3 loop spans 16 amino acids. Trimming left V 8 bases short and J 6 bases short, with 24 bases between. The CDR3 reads CASRRILGPSLDTQYF. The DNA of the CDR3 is TGTGCCAGCCGCAGAATACTAGGGCCTTCTTTGGATACGCAGTATTTT.